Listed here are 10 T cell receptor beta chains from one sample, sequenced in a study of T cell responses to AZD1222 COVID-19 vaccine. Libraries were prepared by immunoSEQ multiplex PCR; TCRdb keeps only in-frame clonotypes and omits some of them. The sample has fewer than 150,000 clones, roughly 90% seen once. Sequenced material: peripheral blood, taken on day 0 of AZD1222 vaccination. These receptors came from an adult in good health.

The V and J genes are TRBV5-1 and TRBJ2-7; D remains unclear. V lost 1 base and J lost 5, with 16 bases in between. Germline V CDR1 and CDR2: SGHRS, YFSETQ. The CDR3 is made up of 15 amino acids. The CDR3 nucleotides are TGCGCCAGCAGCTTGCAGACACCCGGAGCCGACGAGCAGTACTTC. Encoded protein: CASSLQTPGADEQYF.

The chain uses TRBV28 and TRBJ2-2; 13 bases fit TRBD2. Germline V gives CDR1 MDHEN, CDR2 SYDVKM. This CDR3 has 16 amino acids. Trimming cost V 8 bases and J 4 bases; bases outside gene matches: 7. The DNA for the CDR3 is TGTGCCAGCTTGGGGACTAGCGGGAAATTCACCGGGGAGCTGTTTTTT. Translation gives CASLGTSGKFTGELFF.

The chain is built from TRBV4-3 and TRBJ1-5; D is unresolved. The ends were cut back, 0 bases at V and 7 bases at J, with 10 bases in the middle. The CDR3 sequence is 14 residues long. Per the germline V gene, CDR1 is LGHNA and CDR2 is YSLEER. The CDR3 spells CASSQDRVGQPQHF. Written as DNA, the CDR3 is TGCGCCAGCAGCCAAGATAGAGTGGGGCAGCCCCAGCATTTT.

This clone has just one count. For the CDR3, the DNA is TGCAGCGTTTCCGGTGGCTTAGATGGCTACACCTTC. Encoded protein: CSVSGGLDGYTF. The chain carries TRBV29-1 and TRBJ1-2; D not resolved. Germline V CDR1 and CDR2: SQVTM, ANQGSEA. This CDR3 region has 12 residues. Trimming cost V 5 bases and J 6 bases, with 13 bases left between them.

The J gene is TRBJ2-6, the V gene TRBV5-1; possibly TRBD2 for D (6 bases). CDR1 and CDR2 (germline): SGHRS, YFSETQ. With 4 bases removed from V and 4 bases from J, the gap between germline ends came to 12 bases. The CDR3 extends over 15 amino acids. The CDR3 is CASSAGGSGANVLTF. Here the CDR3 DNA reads TGCGCCAGCAGCGCCGGAGGGTCCGGGGCCAACGTCCTGACTTTC.

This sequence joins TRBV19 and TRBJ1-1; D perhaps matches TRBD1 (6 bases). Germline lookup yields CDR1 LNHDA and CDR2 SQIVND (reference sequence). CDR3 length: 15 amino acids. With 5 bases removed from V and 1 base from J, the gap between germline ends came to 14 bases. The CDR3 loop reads CASSFWTDTNTEAFF. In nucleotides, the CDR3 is TGTGCCAGTAGTTTCTGGACAGACACGAACACTGAAGCTTTCTTT.

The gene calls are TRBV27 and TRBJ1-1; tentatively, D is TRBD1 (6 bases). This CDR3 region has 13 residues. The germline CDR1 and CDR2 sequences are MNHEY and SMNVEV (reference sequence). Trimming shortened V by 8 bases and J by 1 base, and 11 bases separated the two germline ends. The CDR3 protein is CASAVQGNTEAFF. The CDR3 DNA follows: TGTGCCAGCGCTGTACAGGGGAACACTGAAGCTTTCTTT.

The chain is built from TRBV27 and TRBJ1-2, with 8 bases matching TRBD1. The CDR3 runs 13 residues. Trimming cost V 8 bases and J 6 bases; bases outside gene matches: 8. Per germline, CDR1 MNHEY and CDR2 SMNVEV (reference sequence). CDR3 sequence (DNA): TGTGCCAGCGGGGGACAGGCGCTAGATGGCTACACCTTC. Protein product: CASGGQALDGYTF.

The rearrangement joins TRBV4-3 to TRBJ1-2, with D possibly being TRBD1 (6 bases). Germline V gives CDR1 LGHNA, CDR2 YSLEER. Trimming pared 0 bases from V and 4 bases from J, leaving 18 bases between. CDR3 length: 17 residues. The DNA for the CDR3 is TGCGCCAGCAGCCAAGAGGAAGGGGGGGGAGAGGGCTATGGCTACACCTTC. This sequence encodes CASSQEEGGGEGYGYTF.

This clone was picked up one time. Here the CDR3 reads CAGKGRRSAIEQFF. The DNA for the CDR3 is TGTGCCGGCAAGGGGAGGCGTTCTGCAATTGAGCAGTTCTTC. The chain has TRBV11-2 and TRBJ2-1; D might be TRBD2 (6 bases). From germline, CDR1 is SGHAT and CDR2 FQNNGV. The V end was cut by 11 bases, the J end by 9 bases, with 23 bases between. This CDR3 is 14 amino acids long.